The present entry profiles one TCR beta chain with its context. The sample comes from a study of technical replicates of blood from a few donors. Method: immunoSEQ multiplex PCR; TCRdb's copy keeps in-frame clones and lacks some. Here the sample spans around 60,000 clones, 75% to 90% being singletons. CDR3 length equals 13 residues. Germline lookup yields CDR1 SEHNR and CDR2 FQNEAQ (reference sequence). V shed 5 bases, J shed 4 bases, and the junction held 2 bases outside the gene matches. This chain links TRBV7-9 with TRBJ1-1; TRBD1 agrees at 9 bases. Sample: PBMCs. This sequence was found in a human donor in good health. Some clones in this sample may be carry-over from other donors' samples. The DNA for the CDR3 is TGTGCCAGCAGCCCGACAGGGGGCACTGAAGCTTTCTTT. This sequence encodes CASSPTGGTEAFF.